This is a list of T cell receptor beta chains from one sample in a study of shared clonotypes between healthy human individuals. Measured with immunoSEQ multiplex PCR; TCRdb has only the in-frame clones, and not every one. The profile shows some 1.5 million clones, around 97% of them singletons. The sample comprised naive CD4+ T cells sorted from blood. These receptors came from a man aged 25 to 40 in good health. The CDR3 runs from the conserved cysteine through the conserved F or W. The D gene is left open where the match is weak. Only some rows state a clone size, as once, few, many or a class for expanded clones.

TGTGCCAGCAGCCAAGAGGGCAGTTCCACAGATACGCAGTATTTT	CASSQEGSSTDTQYF	-	-	TRBV4-2	TRBJ2-3
TGTGCCTGGGAACAGGCTAGCGGGAGTGGAAAGACCCAGTACTTC	CAWEQASGSGKTQYF	TRBD2	-	TRBV30	TRBJ2-5
TGTGCCAGCAGCTTTATAGGAAGCTCCGGGGAGCTGTTTTTT	CASSFIGSSGELFF	-	-	TRBV5-8	TRBJ2-2
TGTGCCAGCACTCCCCCGGGCCCTGGAAACACCATATATTTT	CASTPPGPGNTIYF	-	-	TRBV28	TRBJ1-3
TGTGCCAGCAGTGAAACTAGCGGGAACTCCTACAATGAGCAGTTCTTC	CASSETSGNSYNEQFF	TRBD2	-	TRBV25-1	TRBJ2-1
TGTGCCAGCAGCTTGGCAGGGTACCAAGAGACCCAGTACTTC	CASSLAGYQETQYF	-	once	TRBV5-5	TRBJ2-5
TGTGCCAGCAGCTTAGGGGCCGAGCCCGGCGGGGAGCTGTTTTTT	CASSLGAEPGGELFF	-	-	TRBV5-5	TRBJ2-2
TGTGCCAGCAGTGCCCTAGCGGGAGGGCCGGGTGAGCAGTTCTTC	CASSALAGGPGEQFF	TRBD2	once	TRBV6-1	TRBJ2-1
TGTGCCAGCATCGGGGGGACCAGAGAGAACACTGAAGCTTTCTTT	CASIGGTRENTEAFF	-	-	TRBV28	TRBJ1-1
TGTGCCAGCACCTTGGACAGGGCTGGAAACACCATATATTTT	CASTLDRAGNTIYF	TRBD1	once	TRBV2	TRBJ1-3
TGTGCCAGCAGTGACTTACGACAGGGTGATCAGCCCCAGCATTTT	CASSDLRQGDQPQHF	TRBD1	-	TRBV2	TRBJ1-5
TGTGCCAGTAGGATCCGACGTGGGCCAGGGGAGCTGTTTTTT	CASRIRRGPGELFF	-	-	TRBV19	TRBJ2-2
TGTGCCACCATCGAGTTAAACTATGGCTACACCTTC	CATIELNYGYTF	-	-	TRBV28	TRBJ1-2
TGTGCCAGCAGCTTAGAGGGGACCTACAATGAGCAGTTCTTC	CASSLEGTYNEQFF	-	-	TRBV11-2	TRBJ2-1
TGTGCCAGAAGCCCTCTCAGGGGAGACACAGATACGCAGTATTTT	CARSPLRGDTDTQYF	-	-	TRBV5-3	TRBJ2-3
TGTGCCAGTACAAATCAGGGGGCCTCCCGATCTAACTATGGCTACACCTTC	CASTNQGASRSNYGYTF	TRBD1	-	TRBV19	TRBJ1-2
TGCGCCAGCACCCTGACAGGTACTGGGGCCAACGTCCTGACTTTC	CASTLTGTGANVLTF	-	-	TRBV5-1	TRBJ2-6
TGCAGCGTTATGACAGCCCAGGTAGGCTACGAGCAGTACTTC	CSVMTAQVGYEQYF	-	-	TRBV29-1	TRBJ2-7
TGTGCCAGCTCACCGGGTTTTCGGGTTTCGTCGGCTTTCTTT	CASSPGFRVSSAFF	-	-	TRBV18	TRBJ1-1
TGTGCCAGCAGCCCAGATCGCGGGATTCAACCCCAGCATTTT	CASSPDRGIQPQHF	-	-	TRBV5-4	TRBJ1-5
TGTGCCAGTAGTATGCCCGGGACACTTCCCTATCAGCCCCAGCATTTT	CASSMPGTLPYQPQHF	-	-	TRBV19	TRBJ1-5
TGTGCCATCAGTGATAGAGTGGGGAGGGGTGTGGGGCAAGAGACCCAGTACTTC	CAISDRVGRGVGQETQYF	TRBD2	-	TRBV10-3	TRBJ2-5
TGTGCCAGCTCACCACCTGATGTTCGGGAGACCCAGTACTTC	CASSPPDVRETQYF	-	-	TRBV18	TRBJ2-5
TGTGCCAGCGGACGACAGGGGTACACTGAAGCTTTCTTT	CASGRQGYTEAFF	TRBD1	-	TRBV7-9	TRBJ1-1
TGTGCCATCAGCCCCGGGACTAGGGTTTATAATGAGCAGTTCTTC	CAISPGTRVYNEQFF	TRBD2	-	TRBV10-3	TRBJ2-1
TGTGCCAGCTCTCAGACAGGGGGAAGCAATCAGCCCCAGCATTTT	CASSQTGGSNQPQHF	TRBD1	-	TRBV18	TRBJ1-5
TGTGCCTGGGGAACCGGGACCTGGGGATACGAGCAGTACTTC	CAWGTGTWGYEQYF	-	-	TRBV30	TRBJ2-7
TGTGCCTGGAGCCGGACAGATTACTCTGGAAACACCATATATTTT	CAWSRTDYSGNTIYF	-	-	TRBV30	TRBJ1-3
TGCGCCAGCAGCGTGGCGGGACCGACACACTACGAGCAGTACTTC	CASSVAGPTHYEQYF	-	-	TRBV5-1	TRBJ2-7
TGTGCCAGCAGTTACTCTTCAGGGTTCTACCCCTACGAGCAGTACTTC	CASSYSSGFYPYEQYF	-	-	TRBV6-5	TRBJ2-7
TGTGCCAGCTCACCACTAATTTCTAGTAGGAATGAGCAGTTCTTC	CASSPLISSRNEQFF	-	-	TRBV18	TRBJ2-1
TGTGCCAGCAGCCACCTCGCAGGAACCCATGAGCAGTTCTTC	CASSHLAGTHEQFF	-	-	TRBV11-2	TRBJ2-1
TGTGCCAGCAGCATAGTTCCTCTCGGGGAGCAGTACTTC	CASSIVPLGEQYF	-	-	TRBV11-3	TRBJ2-7
TGCGCCAGCAGCCTTTACGGACAGCAATACGAGCAGTACTTC	CASSLYGQQYEQYF	-	-	TRBV5-1	TRBJ2-7
TGCGCCAGCAGCTTGGATCTTTACAATGAGCAGTTCTTC	CASSLDLYNEQFF	-	-	TRBV5-1	TRBJ2-1
TGTGCCAGCGGCTCGTATTCAAACACTGAAGCTTTCTTT	CASGSYSNTEAFF	-	-	TRBV6-5	TRBJ1-1
TGTGCCAGCAGCTCCCGGGGGGAGGGCAGTAGAGAGACCCAGTACTTC	CASSSRGEGSRETQYF	TRBD2	-	TRBV5-4	TRBJ2-5
TGTGCCAGCAGCTTGGTCGCGGTGCAGTTCTTC	CASSLVAVQFF	-	-	TRBV5-4	TRBJ2-1
TGTGCCAGCAGCTTAGACCTAGCGGGAGCATACAACGAGCAGTACTTC	CASSLDLAGAYNEQYF	TRBD2	-	TRBV11-2	TRBJ2-7
TGTGCCAGCAGTTTATTGGGGAAAACCGGGGAGCTGTTTTTT	CASSLLGKTGELFF	-	-	TRBV27	TRBJ2-2
TGTGCCAGCAGCCGACAGGGCAAAAGCTACGAGCAGTACTTC	CASSRQGKSYEQYF	TRBD1	-	TRBV7-9	TRBJ2-7
TGTGCCAGCAGCCACAGGGACCGGGCCTACGAGCAGTACTTC	CASSHRDRAYEQYF	-	-	TRBV5-8	TRBJ2-7
TGTGCCAGCAGTGACTCGATAGCGCGCGCAGATACGCAGTATTTT	CASSDSIARADTQYF	-	-	TRBV6-4	TRBJ2-3
TGTGCCAGCAGTGAAACGACAGGAAATTGGATGCAGTTCTTC	CASSETTGNWMQFF	-	-	TRBV2	TRBJ2-1
TGTGCCAGCAAATTGGACCCCGTGAACACTGAAGCTTTCTTT	CASKLDPVNTEAFF	-	-	TRBV28	TRBJ1-1
TGTGCCAGCAGCCCTCACACTAACTATGGCTACACCTTC	CASSPHTNYGYTF	-	-	TRBV13	TRBJ1-2
TGTGCCAGCAGTTTTAGGGGGATCTCCGGGACCCAGTACTTC	CASSFRGISGTQYF	-	-	TRBV28	TRBJ2-5
TGTGCCAGCAGCTTATCAAGGGGTCCGTCTAATGAAAAACTGTTTTTT	CASSLSRGPSNEKLFF	-	-	TRBV7-8	TRBJ1-4
TGCAGTGCTAGAGATTGGGAGACCCAGTACTTC	CSARDWETQYF	-	-	TRBV20-1	TRBJ2-5
TGTGCCACCAGCAGAGTCGGGGGAATTAGCACTGAAGCTTTCTTT	CATSRVGGISTEAFF	-	-	TRBV15	TRBJ1-1
TGTGCCAGCAGGAAATGGGACTCCTTCGACGAGCAGTACTTC	CASRKWDSFDEQYF	-	-	TRBV27	TRBJ2-7
TGTGCCAGCAGCTTATGGATTCCGGTGAGCACAAAAAAGACCTACGAGCAGTACTTC	CASSLWIPVSTKKTYEQYF	-	-	TRBV7-2	TRBJ2-7
TGTGCCAGCAGCTTAGATGGGACCGTGCAGTTCTTC	CASSLDGTVQFF	-	-	TRBV7-6	TRBJ2-1
TGTGCCAGCAGCCTATTGCAGGGGATCATGAACACTGAAGCTTTCTTT	CASSLLQGIMNTEAFF	-	-	TRBV5-6	TRBJ1-1